This T cell receptor (beta chain) came from a study of blood T cell repertoires in COVID-19. This clone showed up just once. All enrollees were about 18 to 90 years old and from about two dozen US areas. Cohorts were based on clinical histories the participants reported. Two negative PCRs, clearance, or symptom resolution had been documented for recovered Cohort 3 donors. Profiling relied on immunoSEQ multiplex PCR, and the TCRdb table lists in-frame clones only, not all of them. The sample lists 350,000 to 450,000 clones; under 85% were seen once. The V gene's germline CDR1 is SGHDN and CDR2 FVKESK. This CDR3 has 18 residues. Trimming took 0 bases from V and 7 from J; bases not matched to a gene: 13.

The receptor was derived from a woman aged 50 to 65 who had recovered from COVID-19. The V call is TRBV14, the J call TRBJ2-1; 9 nucleotides agree with TRBD2. Sample: PBMCs or T cells enriched from blood (not recorded which). The CDR3 DNA reads as TGTGCCAGCAGCCAAGAAGTGGCTAGCGGGAAATACGGGAATGAGCAGTTCTTC. Translated: CASSQEVASGKYGNEQFF.